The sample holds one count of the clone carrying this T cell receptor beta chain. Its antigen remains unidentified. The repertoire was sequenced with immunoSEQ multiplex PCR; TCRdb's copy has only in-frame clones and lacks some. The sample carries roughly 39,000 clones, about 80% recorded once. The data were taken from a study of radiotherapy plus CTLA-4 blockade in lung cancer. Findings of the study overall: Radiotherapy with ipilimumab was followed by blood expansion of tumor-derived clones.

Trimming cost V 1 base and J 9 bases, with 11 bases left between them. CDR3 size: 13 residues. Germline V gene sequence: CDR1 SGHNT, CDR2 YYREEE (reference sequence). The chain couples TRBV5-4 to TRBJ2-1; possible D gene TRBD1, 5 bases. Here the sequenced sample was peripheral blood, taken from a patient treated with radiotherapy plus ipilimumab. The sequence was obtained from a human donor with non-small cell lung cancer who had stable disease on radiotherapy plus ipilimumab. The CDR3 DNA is TGTGCCAGCAGCTTGATTCAGCAGGGTGAGCAGTTCTTC. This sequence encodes CASSLIQQGEQFF.